The clone carrying this T cell receptor beta chain was picked up one time. The sample originates from a study of blood T cell repertoires in COVID-19. Study details: The origin of the acute and convalescent COVID-19 samples was the United States, Italy and Spain.

How the authors handled the data: Estimated nucleated cell counts came from reference gene primer amplification. Profiling relied on immunoSEQ multiplex PCR, and the TCRdb table lists in-frame clones only, not all of them. The V and J calls and the clone size are those of that table, but D and trimming were determined from the DNA. The top ten clones hold approximately 7.8% of a sample with some 320,000 clones, more than 70% of them seen once. V gave up 4 bases and J gave up 6 bases, with 8 bases separating them. CDR1 and CDR2 from the germline V gene are SGHNT and YYREEE (reference sequence). The CDR3 runs 11 residues.

The sequence came from a woman between 45 and 65 years old who had recovered from COVID-19. The material sequenced was peripheral blood. The V gene is TRBV5-4, the J gene TRBJ2-7; D uncertain. The CDR3 spells CASSLDTEQYF. CDR3 coding DNA: TGTGCCAGCAGCCTCGACACCGAGCAGTACTTC.